The rows below give T cell receptor beta chains drawn from one sample of a study of T cell repertoires in cytomegalovirus infection. One entry per CDR3 protein, called by TCRdb with MiXCR from the reads. Of around 530,000 distinct CDR3 sequences in the sample, about 26% are singletons; the top ten hold less than 15%. Sequencing used PBMCs. These receptors were taken from a human donor in good health (CMV status not recorded). Some clones in this sample may be carry-over from other donors' samples. CDR3s include the opening cysteine and the closing phenylalanine or tryptophan. D genes are given only for firm matches. Rows give clone size only sometimes, using once, few, many, or a class for an expanded clone.

j_gene: TRBJ2-1; v_gene: TRBV7-2; d_gene: NA; abundance: many; CDR3aa: CASSLPGWDEQFF; CDR3nt: TGTGCCAGCAGCCTCCCGGGTTGGGATGAGCAGTTCTTC
j_gene: TRBJ2-7; v_gene: TRBV20-1; d_gene: NA; abundance: NA; CDR3aa: CSAWVGTEQYF; CDR3nt: TGCAGTGCGTGGGTGGGTACGGAGCAGTACTTC
j_gene: TRBJ2-2; v_gene: TRBV28; d_gene: NA; abundance: NA; CDR3aa: CASTADTGELFF; CDR3nt: TGTGCCAGCACGGCAGACACCGGGGAGCTGTTTTTT
j_gene: TRBJ2-2; v_gene: TRBV19; d_gene: NA; abundance: few; CDR3aa: CASTFSRRGTAYTGELFF; CDR3nt: TGTGCCAGTACGTTCTCACGGAGGGGGACAGCCTACACCGGGGAGCTGTTTTTT
j_gene: TRBJ2-3; v_gene: TRBV4-2; d_gene: NA; abundance: NA; CDR3aa: CASSQERGSNTDTQYF; CDR3nt: TGTGCCAGCAGCCAAGAACGCGGGTCGAACACAGATACGCAGTATTTT
j_gene: TRBJ2-1; v_gene: TRBV7-2; d_gene: NA; abundance: many; CDR3aa: CASSSNAGPEQFF; CDR3nt: TGTGCCAGCAGCAGTAATGCGGGGCCAGAGCAGTTCTTC
j_gene: TRBJ2-1; v_gene: TRBV7-9; d_gene: TRBD2; abundance: few; CDR3aa: CASSPGLAGASSYNEQFF; CDR3nt: TGTGCCAGCAGTCCGGGACTAGCGGGAGCCAGCTCCTACAATGAGCAGTTCTTC
j_gene: TRBJ1-5; v_gene: TRBV2; d_gene: TRBD1; abundance: few; CDR3aa: CASNPDRAYSNQPQHF; CDR3nt: TGTGCCAGCAATCCTGACAGGGCTTATAGCAATCAGCCCCAGCATTTT
j_gene: TRBJ1-2; v_gene: TRBV29-1; d_gene: NA; abundance: few; CDR3aa: CGGLQGSGVKGYTF; CDR3nt: TGCGGAGGACTTCAGGGATCTGGAGTAAAAGGCTACACCTTC
j_gene: TRBJ1-6; v_gene: TRBV11-2; d_gene: TRBD1; abundance: few; CDR3aa: CASSPLTTRDSGRTPLHF; CDR3nt: TGTGCCAGCAGCCCACTCACTACCCGGGACAGTGGAAGGACACCCCTCCACTTT
j_gene: TRBJ2-3; v_gene: TRBV7-8; d_gene: NA; abundance: NA; CDR3aa: CASSLRRDRQYF; CDR3nt: TGTGCCAGCAGCTTACGCCGGGACCGTCAGTATTTT
j_gene: TRBJ2-5; v_gene: TRBV28; d_gene: TRBD2; abundance: NA; CDR3aa: CASSHASGKREETQYF; CDR3nt: TGTGCCAGCAGTCACGCTAGCGGCAAGCGGGAAGAGACCCAGTACTTC
j_gene: TRBJ2-2; v_gene: TRBV28; d_gene: NA; abundance: NA; CDR3aa: CASREKGQVMPGELFF; CDR3nt: TGTGCCAGCAGGGAGAAGGGCCAGGTGATGCCCGGGGAGCTGTTTTTT
j_gene: TRBJ2-5; v_gene: TRBV6-1; d_gene: NA; abundance: NA; CDR3aa: CASSYDLQETQYF; CDR3nt: TGTGCCAGCTCTTATGACTTGCAAGAGACCCAGTACTTC
j_gene: TRBJ2-7; v_gene: TRBV5-6; d_gene: TRBD2; abundance: few; CDR3aa: CASSPWAGDREHEQYF; CDR3nt: TGTGCCAGCAGCCCTTGGGCGGGGGATAGGGAGCACGAGCAGTACTTC
j_gene: TRBJ2-1; v_gene: TRBV6-5; d_gene: TRBD2; abundance: few; CDR3aa: CASSYLIVAGNFNEQFF; CDR3nt: TGTGCCAGCAGTTACTTGATTGTAGCGGGAAACTTCAATGAGCAGTTCTTC
j_gene: TRBJ2-4; v_gene: TRBV2; d_gene: NA; abundance: NA; CDR3aa: CASRPERNIQYF; CDR3nt: TGTGCCAGCAGACCTGAGAGAAACATTCAGTACTTC
j_gene: TRBJ2-1; v_gene: TRBV11-3; d_gene: NA; abundance: many; CDR3aa: CASSLDSGTYNEQFF; CDR3nt: TGTGCCAGCAGCTTAGATAGCGGTACTTACAATGAGCAGTTCTTC
j_gene: TRBJ2-7; v_gene: TRBV7-2; d_gene: NA; abundance: many; CDR3aa: CASSLRQANYYKGYEQYF; CDR3nt: TGTGCCAGCAGCTTACGACAGGCGAATTATTACAAGGGCTACGAGCAGTACTTC
j_gene: TRBJ2-5; v_gene: TRBV11-2; d_gene: NA; abundance: NA; CDR3aa: CASSLGSSQETQYF; CDR3nt: TGTGCCAGCAGCTTAGGTAGCAGCCAAGAGACCCAGTACTTC
j_gene: TRBJ2-5; v_gene: TRBV5-4; d_gene: TRBD2; abundance: NA; CDR3aa: CASSSGLAGAIETQYF; CDR3nt: TGTGCCAGCAGTTCCGGACTAGCGGGAGCGATTGAGACCCAGTACTTC
j_gene: TRBJ2-7; v_gene: TRBV20-1; d_gene: TRBD1; abundance: few; CDR3aa: CSATTRQGTSYEQYF; CDR3nt: TGCAGTGCGACCACGAGACAGGGGACCTCCTACGAGCAGTACTTC
j_gene: TRBJ2-4; v_gene: TRBV6-5; d_gene: NA; abundance: few; CDR3aa: CASRPAPKNIQYF; CDR3nt: TGTGCCAGCAGACCGGCCCCAAAAAACATTCAGTACTTC
j_gene: TRBJ2-3; v_gene: TRBV25-1; d_gene: NA; abundance: NA; CDR3aa: CASSVDSTDTQYF; CDR3nt: TGTGCCAGCAGCGTTGATAGCACAGATACGCAGTATTTT
j_gene: TRBJ1-2; v_gene: TRBV28; d_gene: NA; abundance: NA; CDR3aa: CASSLSLWGRYSNYGYTF; CDR3nt: TGTGCCAGCAGTTTAAGTTTATGGGGACGATATTCCAACTATGGCTACACCTTC
j_gene: TRBJ1-1; v_gene: TRBV19; d_gene: NA; abundance: NA; CDR3aa: CASRTRRTIAEAFF; CDR3nt: TGTGCCAGTAGGACCCGACGGACAATTGCTGAAGCTTTCTTT
j_gene: TRBJ2-3; v_gene: TRBV7-2; d_gene: TRBD2; abundance: many; CDR3aa: CASSLVGTSGSSDTQYF; CDR3nt: TGTGCCAGCAGCTTAGTGGGGACTAGCGGGAGTTCAGATACGCAGTATTTT
j_gene: TRBJ2-1; v_gene: TRBV29-1; d_gene: NA; abundance: NA; CDR3aa: CSVVSGDGTGNEQFF; CDR3nt: TGCAGCGTTGTGTCAGGAGACGGGACCGGCAATGAGCAGTTCTTC
j_gene: TRBJ2-3; v_gene: TRBV5-1; d_gene: TRBD2; abundance: NA; CDR3aa: CASSEGLAGPPSTDTQYF; CDR3nt: TGCGCCAGCAGCGAGGGACTAGCGGGACCTCCTAGCACAGATACGCAGTATTTT
j_gene: TRBJ2-1; v_gene: TRBV28; d_gene: TRBD2; abundance: NA; CDR3aa: CPSGESSYNEQFF; CDR3nt: TGCCCTAGCGGGGAAAGCTCCTACAATGAGCAGTTCTTC
j_gene: TRBJ2-7; v_gene: TRBV7-9; d_gene: NA; abundance: NA; CDR3aa: CASSSVRGGHYEQYF; CDR3nt: TGTGCCAGCAGCTCGGTGAGGGGGGGACACTACGAGCAGTACTTC
j_gene: TRBJ2-1; v_gene: TRBV19; d_gene: NA; abundance: NA; CDR3aa: CATLRSGAKDEQFF; CDR3nt: TGTGCCACCCTGAGGTCGGGGGCCAAGGATGAGCAGTTCTTC
j_gene: TRBJ2-1; v_gene: TRBV7-2; d_gene: NA; abundance: many; CDR3aa: CASSLSGDYNEQFF; CDR3nt: TGTGCCAGCAGCTTATCGGGAGACTACAATGAGCAGTTCTTC
j_gene: TRBJ2-7; v_gene: TRBV5-4; d_gene: TRBD1; abundance: NA; CDR3aa: CASSPGQGAGYEQYF; CDR3nt: TGTGCCAGCAGCCCGGGACAGGGGGCAGGTTACGAGCAGTACTTC
j_gene: TRBJ2-1; v_gene: TRBV7-2; d_gene: TRBD2; abundance: many; CDR3aa: CASSLRGDEQFF; CDR3nt: TGTGCCAGCAGCCTACGGGGGGATGAGCAGTTCTTC
j_gene: TRBJ2-5; v_gene: TRBV28; d_gene: TRBD2; abundance: NA; CDR3aa: CASSPTGLAGPSAETQYF; CDR3nt: TGTGCCAGCAGTCCAACGGGACTAGCGGGCCCTAGCGCAGAGACCCAGTACTTC
j_gene: TRBJ2-5; v_gene: TRBV7-2; d_gene: TRBD2; abundance: NA; CDR3aa: CASSSGLAVTAETQYF; CDR3nt: TGTGCCAGCAGCTCTGGACTAGCGGTTACGGCAGAGACCCAGTACTTC
j_gene: TRBJ2-3; v_gene: TRBV4-2; d_gene: TRBD2; abundance: few; CDR3aa: CASSQKRDSTDTQYF; CDR3nt: TGTGCCAGCAGCCAGAAGCGGGACAGCACAGATACGCAGTATTTT
j_gene: TRBJ1-2; v_gene: TRBV7-8; d_gene: TRBD1; abundance: NA; CDR3aa: CASSLGRTGGNGYTF; CDR3nt: TGTGCCAGCAGCCTAGGACGGACAGGAGGAAATGGCTACACCTTC
j_gene: TRBJ2-1; v_gene: TRBV2; d_gene: TRBD2; abundance: few; CDR3aa: CASRPGTSGSHEQFF; CDR3nt: TGTGCCAGCCGACCCGGGACTAGCGGGAGTCATGAGCAGTTCTTC
j_gene: TRBJ2-2; v_gene: TRBV29-1; d_gene: TRBD1; abundance: NA; CDR3aa: CSVGGGTGGAFGELFF; CDR3nt: TGCAGCGTTGGGGGGGGGACAGGGGGCGCCTTCGGGGAGCTGTTTTTT
j_gene: TRBJ1-3; v_gene: TRBV7-2; d_gene: NA; abundance: NA; CDR3aa: CASSLVARVAGNTIYF; CDR3nt: TGTGCCAGCAGCTTAGTAGCCAGGGTTGCTGGAAACACCATATATTTT
j_gene: TRBJ1-2; v_gene: TRBV28; d_gene: TRBD1; abundance: few; CDR3aa: CASSLTGQGILGYTF; CDR3nt: TGTGCCAGCAGTCTCACCGGACAGGGAATATTGGGCTACACCTTC
j_gene: TRBJ2-2; v_gene: TRBV6-5; d_gene: TRBD1; abundance: NA; CDR3aa: CASSYSYRGTNTGELFF; CDR3nt: TGTGCCAGCAGTTACTCGTACAGGGGAACGAACACCGGGGAGCTGTTTTTT
j_gene: TRBJ2-1; v_gene: TRBV7-3; d_gene: TRBD1; abundance: NA; CDR3aa: CASSSPPGTAFSYNEQFF; CDR3nt: TGTGCCAGCAGCTCCCCCCCCGGGACAGCGTTCTCCTACAATGAGCAGTTCTTC
j_gene: TRBJ1-3; v_gene: TRBV20-1; d_gene: NA; abundance: few; CDR3aa: CSARLGNTIYF; CDR3nt: TGCAGTGCTAGACTCGGAAACACCATATATTTT
j_gene: TRBJ2-3; v_gene: TRBV9; d_gene: NA; abundance: few; CDR3aa: CASSSAGGQSTDTQYF; CDR3nt: TGTGCCAGCAGCTCCGCCGGGGGACAGAGCACAGATACGCAGTATTTT
j_gene: TRBJ2-6; v_gene: TRBV20-1; d_gene: NA; abundance: few; CDR3aa: CSARDTQGFYSGANVLTF; CDR3nt: TGCAGTGCTAGAGATACCCAGGGTTTTTACTCTGGGGCCAACGTCCTGACTTTC
j_gene: TRBJ1-1; v_gene: TRBV7-9; d_gene: TRBD1; abundance: NA; CDR3aa: CASSRSGQGNTEAFF; CDR3nt: TGTGCCAGCAGCCGATCTGGACAGGGGAACACTGAAGCTTTCTTT
j_gene: TRBJ2-3; v_gene: TRBV29-1; d_gene: NA; abundance: NA; CDR3aa: CSVVGQRSTDTQYF; CDR3nt: TGCAGCGTTGTAGGACAGAGGAGCACAGATACGCAGTATTTT
j_gene: TRBJ1-3; v_gene: TRBV7-2; d_gene: NA; abundance: NA; CDR3aa: CASSLVGVSGNTIYF; CDR3nt: TGTGCCAGCAGCTTAGTCGGGGTCTCTGGAAACACCATATATTTT
j_gene: TRBJ2-1; v_gene: TRBV29-1; d_gene: NA; abundance: once; CDR3aa: CSVESSSGQNNEQFF; CDR3nt: TGCAGCGTTGAGTCTAGCAGTGGACAAAACAATGAGCAGTTCTTC
j_gene: TRBJ1-1; v_gene: TRBV6-2/TRBV6-3; d_gene: NA; abundance: NA; CDR3aa: CASSYLNRGLPEAFF; CDR3nt: TGTGCCAGCAGTTACCTTAATAGGGGATTGCCTGAAGCTTTCTTT
j_gene: TRBJ1-2; v_gene: TRBV7-9; d_gene: NA; abundance: once; CDR3aa: CASSPRLLGNYGYTF; CDR3nt: TGTGCCAGCAGCCCCCGTCTACTCGGAAACTATGGCTACACCTTC
j_gene: TRBJ1-2; v_gene: TRBV12-3/TRBV12-4; d_gene: NA; abundance: NA; CDR3aa: CASSGGTVGGFYYGYTF; CDR3nt: TGTGCCAGCAGTGGGGGGACGGTGGGGGGCTTTTACTATGGCTACACCTTC
j_gene: TRBJ2-1; v_gene: TRBV10-3; d_gene: NA; abundance: NA; CDR3aa: CAISGLDQHNEQFF; CDR3nt: TGTGCCATCAGTGGGCTAGACCAGCACAATGAGCAGTTCTTC
j_gene: TRBJ2-3; v_gene: TRBV7-2; d_gene: TRBD2; abundance: few; CDR3aa: CASSLVGGAGGPVADTQYF; CDR3nt: TGTGCCAGCAGCTTAGTTGGGGGAGCGGGAGGGCCGGTGGCAGATACGCAGTATTTT
j_gene: TRBJ2-1; v_gene: TRBV30; d_gene: TRBD2; abundance: NA; CDR3aa: CAWSLSGAGSYNEQFF; CDR3nt: TGTGCCTGGAGTCTATCGGGAGCGGGATCCTACAATGAGCAGTTCTTC